A selection of T cell receptor beta chains follows, all from one sample in a study of STAT3 mutations in large granular lymphocyte leukemia. TCRdb's copy holds only in-frame clones and misses some; the assay was immunoSEQ multiplex PCR. The data contain roughly 6,500 clones, 57% of them singletons. Material for sequencing was peripheral blood mononuclear cells. These receptors originate from a boy younger than 18 with T-cell large granular lymphocyte leukemia. Some clones in this sample may be carry-over from other donors' samples. Each CDR3 is given with its conserved first and last residue. Fields, in order: clone size, J gene, D gene, CDR3 length, V gene, CDR3 protein, CDR3 DNA. The D gene is left open where the match is weak. The listing skips clone size in some rows; elsewhere it reads once, few, many or a size class.

-,TRBJ2-1,-,13,TRBV29-1,CSVGEGGYNEQFF,TGCAGCGTTGGGGAAGGAGGATACAATGAGCAGTTCTTC
once,TRBJ1-1,TRBD1,14,TRBV10-3,CAISVRTGNTEAFF,TGTGCCATCAGTGTCAGGACAGGGAACACTGAAGCTTTCTTT
-,TRBJ2-6,-,13,TRBV27,CASSFSGANVLTF,TGTGCCAGCAGTTTCTCTGGGGCCAACGTCCTGACTTTC
-,TRBJ2-5,-,13,TRBV30,CAWSGGLQETQYF,TGTGCCTGGAGTGGAGGACTACAAGAGACCCAGTACTTC
-,TRBJ1-2,TRBD1,14,TRBV6-4,CASSPGTGGSGYTF,TGTGCCAGCAGCCCCGGGACAGGGGGCAGCGGCTACACCTTC
-,TRBJ2-7,TRBD1,15,TRBV10-1,CASSVLFQGAYEQYF,TGCGCCAGCAGTGTTTTGTTTCAGGGGGCCTACGAGCAGTACTTC
-,TRBJ2-7,-,13,TRBV7-9,CASSLSGSYEQYF,TGTGCCAGCAGCTTATCAGGGTCCTACGAGCAGTACTTC
-,TRBJ2-7,-,13,TRBV4-1,CASSQTQYYEQYF,TGCGCCAGCAGCCAAACGCAGTACTACGAGCAGTACTTC
-,TRBJ2-5,TRBD2,15,TRBV6-1,CASSEAHAGEETQYF,TGTGCCAGCAGTGAAGCGCATGCGGGAGAAGAGACCCAGTACTTC
-,TRBJ2-1,-,12,TRBV13,CASSLGNNEQFF,TGTGCCAGCAGCTTAGGAAACAATGAGCAGTTCTTC
-,TRBJ2-7,-,11,TRBV6-1,CASSNSKEQYF,TGTGCCAGCAGTAACTCCAAGGAGCAGTACTTC
-,TRBJ2-5,-,18,TRBV5-4,CASSLGWGRGSWEETQYF,TGTGCCAGCAGCTTGGGGTGGGGGCGCGGATCTTGGGAAGAGACCCAGTACTTC
few,TRBJ1-2,-,12,TRBV28,CASSSQRYGYTF,TGTGCCAGCAGTTCACAGCGCTATGGCTACACCTTC
few,TRBJ2-7,TRBD1,15,TRBV18,CASSPNRGMSYEQYF,TGTGCCAGCTCACCCAACAGGGGAATGTCCTACGAGCAGTACTTC
-,TRBJ2-5,-,15,TRBV18,CASSPDLQYQETQYF,TGTGCCAGCTCACCTGACCTCCAGTACCAAGAGACCCAGTACTTC
-,TRBJ2-7,-,11,TRBV29-1,CSVTDTYEQYF,TGCAGCGTCACCGACACCTACGAGCAGTACTTC
-,TRBJ2-7,-,13,TRBV18,CASSPTSDEEQYF,TGTGCCAGCTCACCCACCTCTGACGAGGAGCAGTACTTC
-,TRBJ1-2,-,13,TRBV7-9,CASSLDPGKKYTF,TGTGCCAGCAGCTTAGATCCAGGCAAGAAATACACCTTC
-,TRBJ2-1,TRBD2,16,TRBV13,CASSSGGLASYNEQFF,TGTGCCAGCAGCTCCGGGGGACTAGCTTCCTACAATGAGCAGTTCTTC
-,TRBJ2-1,-,12,TRBV4-3,CASSQGGNEQFF,TGCGCCAGCAGCCAAGGTGGAAATGAGCAGTTCTTC
-,TRBJ1-5,TRBD1,16,TRBV7-9,CASSQEGQDPNQPQHF,TGTGCCAGCAGCCAGGAGGGACAGGATCCTAATCAGCCCCAGCATTTT
once,TRBJ2-1,-,13,TRBV14,CASSQVRVSEQFF,TGTGCCAGCAGCCAAGTCCGGGTCTCTGAGCAGTTCTTC
-,TRBJ2-7,TRBD2,18,TRBV5-6,CASSPPGASGDPSYEQYF,TGTGCCAGCAGCCCGCCCGGGGCTAGCGGAGATCCCTCCTACGAGCAGTACTTC
few,TRBJ2-5,-,15,TRBV7-9,CASSTMGNREETQYF,TGTGCCAGCAGCACCATGGGAAACAGGGAAGAGACCCAGTACTTC
-,TRBJ1-6,-,14,TRBV13,CASSFSPYNSPLHF,TGTGCCAGCAGCTTTTCCCCCTATAATTCACCCCTCCACTTT
few,TRBJ1-1,-,14,TRBV9,CASSATGSNTEAFF,TGTGCCAGCAGCGCCACGGGTTCGAACACTGAAGCTTTCTTT
few,TRBJ2-5,-,16,TRBV21-1,CASSKAGQHRVETQYF,TGTGCCAGCAGCAAAGCAGGACAGCACAGGGTAGAGACCCAGTACTTC
-,TRBJ2-7,TRBD2,16,TRBV18,CASSPPKLAGGSEQYF,TGTGCCAGCTCACCACCGAAACTAGCGGGAGGGAGCGAGCAGTACTTC
-,TRBJ2-5,TRBD2,15,TRBV29-1,CSVEEREGVGETQYF,TGCAGCGTTGAGGAGCGGGAGGGCGTGGGAGAGACCCAGTACTTC
-,TRBJ1-1,-,15,TRBV15,CATTGGLVWGTEAFF,TGTGCCACCACCGGGGGGCTAGTTTGGGGCACTGAAGCTTTCTTT
few,TRBJ1-2,TRBD1,15,TRBV7-9,CASSGTALDFGGYTF,TGTGCCAGCAGCGGGACAGCCCTAGATTTTGGTGGCTACACCTTC
-,TRBJ2-6,-,15,TRBV7-9,CASSFWLSGANVLTF,TGTGCCAGCAGCTTTTGGCTCTCTGGGGCCAACGTCCTGACTTTC
-,TRBJ1-4,TRBD1,18,TRBV5-4,CASSPRGSRGQGNEKLFF,TGTGCCAGCAGCCCTCGCGGGTCCAGGGGGCAGGGGAATGAAAAACTGTTTTTT
few,TRBJ2-7,TRBD1,14,TRBV18,CASSPQQGAGEQYF,TGTGCCAGCTCACCACAACAGGGGGCGGGCGAGCAGTACTTC
-,TRBJ2-7,-,13,TRBV4-2,CASSQPGTGEQYF,TGTGCCAGCAGCCAACCGGGAACGGGGGAGCAGTACTTC
-,TRBJ2-1,-,16,TRBV6-5,CASSYSISGDGNEQFF,TGTGCCAGCAGTTACTCGATTAGCGGTGATGGCAATGAGCAGTTCTTC
once,TRBJ2-7,TRBD2,17,TRBV10-3,CAISEPAPSGIIYEQYF,TGTGCCATCAGTGAGCCCGCCCCTAGCGGGATCATCTACGAGCAGTACTTC
once,TRBJ2-7,-,15,TRBV18,CASSPTVGSGYEQYF,TGTGCCAGCTCACCTACGGTGGGCAGCGGCTACGAGCAGTACTTC
few,TRBJ1-2,-,14,TRBV5-6,CASSLVEGIYGYTF,TGTGCCAGCAGCTTGGTCGAGGGGATCTATGGCTACACCTTC
-,TRBJ2-2,-,15,TRBV7-9,CASSLLGHWAGELFF,TGTGCCAGCAGCTTATTGGGGCATTGGGCCGGGGAGCTGTTTTTT
once,TRBJ1-2,TRBD1,19,TRBV30,CAWSVPRVRDSKKDYGYTF,TGTGCCTGGAGTGTACCGAGGGTTCGGGACAGCAAGAAAGACTATGGCTACACCTTC